The present T cell receptor (beta chain) was sequenced within a study of shared clonotypes between healthy human individuals (TCRdb year 2020). Broadly, across the study: Three men and two women, aged 18 to 49 years, made up the cohort. For each donor, three plates each were used for CD4 naive and CD4 memory, two plates were used for CD8 naive, and one plate was used for CD8 memory. Each donor's leukapheresis produced roughly between about 0.9 and 9.5 billion PBMCs. To estimate repertoire size and how much clonotypes are shared between individuals, the study performed deep sequencing of blood TCR repertoires from roughly five healthy adults. To increase sequencing depth and limit assay-specific biases, different laboratories used diverse techniques to prepare libraries and sequence TCR repertoires. The paper's findings and limits, for the study overall: Naive subsets generally had larger estimated clonotype richness than memory subsets did. Based on pairwise subsampling, the degree of clonotype sharing among donors was expected to be affected by sequencing depth. Sampling was restricted to blood, and TCR repertoires in tissues likely differ from the TCR repertoires found in blood. Compared with non-shared clonotypes, the clonotypes found in all four sorted-subset donors had higher generation probabilities. The small number of donors limited the genetic and exposure-history diversity represented. Across a few donors, approximately 5% of naive CD4, roughly 3.4% of naive CD8, approximately 2.5% of memory CD4, and around 0.4% of memory CD8 clonotypes were shared. Incomplete sequencing was indicated by rarefaction of sorted-subset datasets, despite the large sequencing depth.

The CDR3 contains 13 residues, cysteine and phenylalanine counted. The CDR3 DNA has 39 bases and is translated from base 1. Trimming takes 5 bases from V and 2 bases from J, and the germline ends sit 9 bases apart. The germline V gene encodes CDR1 SEHNR and CDR2 FQNEAQ (reference sequence). Notes on this clone: Its binding antigen is unknown. No quality values exist for individual bases; no much larger clone is one base distant.

Using the deep immunoSEQ assay, TCR CDR3 regions were amplified from genomic DNA by multiplex PCR. Genomic DNA extracted from each cell subset was distributed evenly over all wells of several immunoSEQ 96-well plates, and each plate served as one replicate. For sorted subsets, each replicate PCR was loaded with around 220 ng genomic DNA, equivalent to 30,000 or so T cell genomes. Purified libraries were quantified with a Qubit 3.0 fluorometer, sized on a Bioanalyzer 2100, and re-quantified with the KAPA Library Quantification kit. A separate single-read 150-cycle Illumina NextSeq 550 flow cell was used to sequence each immunoSEQ 96-well plate. As for the original processing: Because the immunoSEQ output held only junctional sequences and lacked quality scores, the filtering could not match the filtering applied to full-length reads. Sequences were annotated with PyIR, a Python wrapper for IgBLAST v1.9, and V/J genes and CDR3 were assigned using IMGT germline references. Reads were filtered out if the reads had weak V/J assignments (E-value above 1e-6), no CDR3, stop codons, out-of-frame junctions, or ambiguous translated residues. V3J clonotypes were defined by identical inferred V gene, J gene, and CDR3 amino acid sequence. To compute the percentage overlap between repertoires, the number of shared unique clonotypes was divided by the size of the smaller repertoire. Three approaches were used to assess repertoire richness: RTK rarefaction, the Chao1 estimator, and Recon v2.1 estimates of unobserved clonotypes. OLGA was used to compute generation probabilities for all TCRbeta clonotypes that the gDNA method yielded from a few donors. Sourced from immuneACCESS, this table was stored by TCRdb with only in-frame sequences that have V and J called. A share of the clones is absent; for the studies checked, an unresolved V gene accounts for under half, and the remainder has no known explanation. V and J calls and clone size are copied from that table; D and trimming were computed from the DNA. This sample is represented by about 800,000 clones; approximately 96% of them were singletons. The top ten clones comprise around 0.25% of the sample.

CD8 naive samples were obtained by positive selection for CCR7 among CD45RO-negative cells, yielding a CD45RA+CCR7+ population from which TemRA cells were excluded. Donors were healthy HIV-negative adults with no recently reported acute infections or vaccinations. All donors were Caucasian adults living in Nashville, Tennessee, USA. After blood collection by leukapheresis, PBMCs were isolated using Ficoll-Histopaque density gradient centrifugation and then cryopreserved in the vapor phase of liquid nitrogen. Analytical flow cytometry was used to check the purity and quantity of every magnetically sorted T cell population. Each sorted fraction had its genomic DNA isolated and then quantified by UV absorbance on a Nanodrop 2000c.

Input material: naive CD8+ T cells sorted from blood. In the paper's terms, the cell subset or site label means: CD45RA+CCR7+. The sequence came from a man younger than 40 in good health. The chain employs TRBV7-9 and TRBJ2-5, with the D gene call left open. The base sequence is TGTGCCAGCAGCCCAAGGCCACAAGAGACCCAGTACTTC. Its amino acids are CASSPRPQETQYF.